Many counts were recorded for the clone carrying this T cell receptor beta chain. Its antigen is unknown. The data stem from a study of early T cells in non-severe SARS-CoV-2 infection. In the library, individual cDNA molecules carried attached unique molecular identifiers. MiXCR, run by TCRdb on the 5' RACE reads, gives a single entry per CDR3 protein. The data hold fewer than 30,000 distinct CDR3 sequences, with over 8.5% observed a single time. Looked up from germline, CDR1 is SQVTM and CDR2 is ANQGSEA. This CDR3 region has 14 residues. Trimming cost V 2 bases and J 0 bases, with 9 bases left between them. The study, taken as a whole, reports: There was a bias toward anti-spike CD8 responses in VDJdb matching, which missed private and CD4 specificities.

Sequenced sample: whole blood. The V call is TRBV29-1, the J call TRBJ2-3; D perhaps matches TRBD1 (5 bases). The clonotype originates from an adult who was a healthcare worker with PCR-confirmed SARS-CoV-2 infection or an uninfected control (not recorded which). CDR3 loop: CSVEPPGSTDTQYF. As DNA, the CDR3 is TGCAGCGTTGAACCCCCAGGGAGCACAGATACGCAGTATTTT.